This T cell receptor beta chain was captured by sequencing in a study of CD8 T cells in ankylosing spondylitis. TCRdb processed the 5' RACE reads anew with MiXCR; each CDR3 protein has one entry. The data show some 290,000 distinct CDR3 sequences, around 18% seen once. This clonotype was seen more than once but under ten times. The sequence was collected from a male donor with ankylosing spondylitis or in good health (not recorded which). The sample consisted of blood, either unsorted or a sorted T cell fraction (not recorded which).

The CDR3 region has the DNA TGCGCCAGCAGCTTGGTGGGACAGGGGGCCCCTAACTATGGCTACACCTTC. Its translation is CASSLVGQGAPNYGYTF. This chain links TRBV5-1 with TRBJ1-2; 12 nucleotides align to TRBD1. Germline assignment: CDR1 SGHRS and CDR2 YFSETQ. The ends lost 0 bases at V and 0 bases at J; junction bases unmatched: 3. This CDR3 is 17 amino acids long.